This entry is about one T cell receptor (beta chain). Antigen specificity is unknown. The CDR3 consists of 14 residues. J was trimmed by 4 bases and V by 3 bases; bases with no gene match: 6. CDR1 LNHNV and CDR2 YYDKDF come from the germline V gene (reference sequence). Each CDR3 protein is one row after TCRdb ran MiXCR on the 5' RACE reads. The profile shows around 310,000 distinct CDR3 sequences, around 3.9% of them singletons. The sample is drawn from a study of T cells after yellow fever vaccination. Study-wide results and limits: Abundant clonotypes (contaminants from the bulk population) could be present in FACS-sorted repertoires.

This chain joins TRBV15 and TRBJ2-7; TRBD1 agrees at 7 bases. This TCR was sampled from a man between 18 and 29 years old who received the YFV17D yellow fever vaccine. The sample in question was PBMCs, obtained on the day of the yellow fever booster vaccination. CDR3 sequence reads: CATSRDRDRYEQYF. CDR3 coding DNA: TGTGCCACCAGCAGGGACCGGGACAGATACGAGCAGTACTTC.